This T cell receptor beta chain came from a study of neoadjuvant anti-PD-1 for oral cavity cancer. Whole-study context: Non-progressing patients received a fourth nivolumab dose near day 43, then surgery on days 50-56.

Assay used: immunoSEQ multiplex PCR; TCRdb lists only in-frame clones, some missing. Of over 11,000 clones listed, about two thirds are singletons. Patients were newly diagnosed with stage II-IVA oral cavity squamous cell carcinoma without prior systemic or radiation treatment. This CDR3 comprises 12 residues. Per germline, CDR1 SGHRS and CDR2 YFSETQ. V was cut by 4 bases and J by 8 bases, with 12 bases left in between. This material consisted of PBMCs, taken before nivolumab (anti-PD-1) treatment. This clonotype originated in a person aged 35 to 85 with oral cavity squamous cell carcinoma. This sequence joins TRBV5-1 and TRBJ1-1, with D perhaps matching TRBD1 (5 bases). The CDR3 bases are TGCGCCAGCAGCATAGGGACTACCGAAGCTTTCTTT. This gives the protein CASSIGTTEAFF.